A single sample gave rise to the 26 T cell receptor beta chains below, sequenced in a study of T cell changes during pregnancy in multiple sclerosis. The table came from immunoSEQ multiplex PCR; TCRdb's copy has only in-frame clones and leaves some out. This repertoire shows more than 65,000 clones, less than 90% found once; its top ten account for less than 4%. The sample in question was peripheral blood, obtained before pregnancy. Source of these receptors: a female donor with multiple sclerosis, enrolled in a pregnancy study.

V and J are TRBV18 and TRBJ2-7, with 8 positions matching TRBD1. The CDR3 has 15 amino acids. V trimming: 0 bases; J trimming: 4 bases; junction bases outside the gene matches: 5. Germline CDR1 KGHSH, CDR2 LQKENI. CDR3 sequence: CASSPPQGAIYEQYF. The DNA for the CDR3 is TGTGCCAGCTCACCACCGCAGGGGGCCATATACGAGCAGTACTTC.

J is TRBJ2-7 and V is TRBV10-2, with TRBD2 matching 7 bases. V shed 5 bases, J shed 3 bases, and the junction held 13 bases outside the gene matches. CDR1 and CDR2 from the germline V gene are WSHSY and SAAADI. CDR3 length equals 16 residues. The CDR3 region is CASSSGTTKRNYEQYF. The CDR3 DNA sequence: TGCGCCAGCAGTTCCGGGACTACTAAAAGAAACTACGAGCAGTACTTC.

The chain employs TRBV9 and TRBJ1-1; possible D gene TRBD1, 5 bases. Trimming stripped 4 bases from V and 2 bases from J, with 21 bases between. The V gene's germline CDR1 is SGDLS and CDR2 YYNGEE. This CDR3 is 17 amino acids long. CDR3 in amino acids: CASSPIQGRGDNTEAFF. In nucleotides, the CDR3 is TGTGCCAGCAGCCCGATACAAGGGAGGGGCGATAACACTGAAGCTTTCTTT. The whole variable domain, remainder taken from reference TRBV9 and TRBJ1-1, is DSGVTQTPKHLITATGQRVTLRCSPRSGDLSVYWYQQSLDQGLQFLIQYYNGEERAKGNILERFSAQQFPDLHSELNLSSLELGDSALYFCASSPIQGRGDNTEAFFGQGTRLTVV.

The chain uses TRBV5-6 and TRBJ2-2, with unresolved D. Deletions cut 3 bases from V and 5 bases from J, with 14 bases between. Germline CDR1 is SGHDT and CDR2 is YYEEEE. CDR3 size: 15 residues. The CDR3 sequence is CASSSLPRGTGELFF. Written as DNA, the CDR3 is TGTGCCAGCAGCTCACTACCGCGTGGTACCGGGGAGCTGTTTTTT.

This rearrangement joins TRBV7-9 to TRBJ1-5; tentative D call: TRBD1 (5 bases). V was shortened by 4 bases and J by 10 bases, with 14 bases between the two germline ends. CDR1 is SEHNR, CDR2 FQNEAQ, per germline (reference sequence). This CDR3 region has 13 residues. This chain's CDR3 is CASSWGIAGPQHF. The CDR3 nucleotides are TGTGCCAGCAGCTGGGGGATCGCGGGACCCCAGCATTTT.

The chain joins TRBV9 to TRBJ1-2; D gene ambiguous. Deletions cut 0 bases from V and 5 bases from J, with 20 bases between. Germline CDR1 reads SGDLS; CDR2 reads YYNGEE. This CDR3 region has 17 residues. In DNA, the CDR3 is TGTGCCAGCAGCGTAGAGGCCAAACCAGACGGAGGATATGGCTACACCTTC. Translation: CASSVEAKPDGGYGYTF.

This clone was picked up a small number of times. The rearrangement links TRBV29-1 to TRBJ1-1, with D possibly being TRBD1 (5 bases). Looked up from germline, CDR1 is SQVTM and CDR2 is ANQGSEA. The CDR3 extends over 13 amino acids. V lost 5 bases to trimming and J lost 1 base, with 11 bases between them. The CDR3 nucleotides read TGCAGCGTTTTCGATACAGGGAACACTGAAGCTTTCTTT. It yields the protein CSVFDTGNTEAFF. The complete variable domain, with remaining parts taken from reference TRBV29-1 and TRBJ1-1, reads SAVISQKPSRDICQRGTSLTIQCQVDSQVTMMFWYRQQPGQSLTLIATANQGSEATYESGFVIDKFPISRPNLTFSTLTVSNMSPEDSSIYLCSVFDTGNTEAFFGQGTRLTVV.

Here the CDR3 DNA reads TGTGCCAGCAGCGTGACAGGTTCAGCGAGGACTGAAGCTTTCTTT. It translates to CASSVTGSARTEAFF. The chain employs TRBV9 and TRBJ1-1; TRBD1 is a possible D gene (6 bases). The V end was cut by 2 bases, the J end by 5 bases, with 16 bases between. This CDR3 has 15 amino acids. Germline loops: CDR1 SGDLS, CDR2 YYNGEE. The complete variable domain, with remaining parts taken from reference TRBV9 and TRBJ1-1, reads DSGVTQTPKHLITATGQRVTLRCSPRSGDLSVYWYQQSLDQGLQFLIQYYNGEERAKGNILERFSAQQFPDLHSELNLSSLELGDSALYFCASSVTGSARTEAFFGQGTRLTVV.

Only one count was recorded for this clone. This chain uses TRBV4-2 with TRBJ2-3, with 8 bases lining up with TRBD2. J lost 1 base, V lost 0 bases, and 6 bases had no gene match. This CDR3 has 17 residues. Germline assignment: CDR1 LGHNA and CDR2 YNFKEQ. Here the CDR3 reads CASSQDWAGGGTDTQYF. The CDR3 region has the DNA TGTGCCAGCAGCCAAGATTGGGCGGGAGGAGGCACAGATACGCAGTATTTT.

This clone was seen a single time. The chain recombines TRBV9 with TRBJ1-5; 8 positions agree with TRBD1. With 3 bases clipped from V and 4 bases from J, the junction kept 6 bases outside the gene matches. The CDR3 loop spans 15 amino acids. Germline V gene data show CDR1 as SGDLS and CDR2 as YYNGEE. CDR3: CASSGPGTGNQPQHF. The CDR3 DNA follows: TGTGCCAGCAGCGGCCCCGGGACAGGTAATCAGCCCCAGCATTTT.

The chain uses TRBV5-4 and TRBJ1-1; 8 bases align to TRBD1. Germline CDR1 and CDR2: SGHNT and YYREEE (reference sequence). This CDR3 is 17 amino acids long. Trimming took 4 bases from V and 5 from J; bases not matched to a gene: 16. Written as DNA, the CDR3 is TGTGCCAGCAGCCGACTACTTACCGGCACAGGGGGTACTGAAGCTTTCTTT. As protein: CASSRLLTGTGGTEAFF.

The chain's CDR3 is CASSPTGTVNEQFF. For the CDR3, the DNA is TGTGCCAGCAGCCCGACAGGGACCGTTAATGAGCAGTTCTTC. V usage is TRBV14 and J usage is TRBJ2-1, with 7 positions matching TRBD1. J lost 7 bases, V lost 4 bases, and 7 bases had no gene match. The CDR3 is 14 amino acids. From germline, CDR1 is SGHDN and CDR2 FVKESK.

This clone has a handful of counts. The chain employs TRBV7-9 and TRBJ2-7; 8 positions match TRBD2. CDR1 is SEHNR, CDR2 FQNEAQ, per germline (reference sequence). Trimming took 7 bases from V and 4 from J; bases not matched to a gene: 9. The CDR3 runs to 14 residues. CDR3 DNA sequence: TGTGCCAGCACCATGTCGGGGGGGGGTTACGAGCAGTACTTC. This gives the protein CASTMSGGGYEQYF.

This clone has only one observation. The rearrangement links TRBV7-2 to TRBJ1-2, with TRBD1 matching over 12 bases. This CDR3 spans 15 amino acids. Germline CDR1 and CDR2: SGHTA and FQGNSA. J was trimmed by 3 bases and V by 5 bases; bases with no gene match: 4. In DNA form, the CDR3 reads TGTGCCAGCAGCCAGGGACAGGGGGCCTACTATGGCTACACCTTC. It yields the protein CASSQGQGAYYGYTF.

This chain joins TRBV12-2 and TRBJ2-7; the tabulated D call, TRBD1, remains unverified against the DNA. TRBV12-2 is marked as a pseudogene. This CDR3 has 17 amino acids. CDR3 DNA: TGTGCAAGTCGCTACTCCCGGGGAAAACAGGGTCAGGGAGAGCAGTACTTC. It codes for CASRYSRGKQGQGEQYF.

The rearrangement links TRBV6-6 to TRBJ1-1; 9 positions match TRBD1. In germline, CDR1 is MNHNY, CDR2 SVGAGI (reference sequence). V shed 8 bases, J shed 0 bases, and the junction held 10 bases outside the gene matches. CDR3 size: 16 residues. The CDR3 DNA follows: TGTGCCAGCCGAACAGGGGGCTACCTGATGAACACTGAAGCTTTCTTT. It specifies CASRTGGYLMNTEAFF.

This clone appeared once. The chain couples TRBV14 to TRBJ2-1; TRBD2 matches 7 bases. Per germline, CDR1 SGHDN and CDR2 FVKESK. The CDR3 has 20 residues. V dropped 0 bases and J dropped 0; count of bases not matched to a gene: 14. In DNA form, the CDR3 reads TGTGCCAGCAGCCAAGATCGAGCCAGCGGGAACCGCCTCTCCTACAATGAGCAGTTCTTC. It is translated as CASSQDRASGNRLSYNEQFF.

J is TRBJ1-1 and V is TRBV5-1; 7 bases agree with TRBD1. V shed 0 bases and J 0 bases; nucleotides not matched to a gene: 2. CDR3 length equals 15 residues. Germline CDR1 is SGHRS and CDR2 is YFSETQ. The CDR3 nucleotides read TGCGCCAGCAGCTTGGGACAGGGCATGAACACTGAAGCTTTCTTT. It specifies CASSLGQGMNTEAFF.

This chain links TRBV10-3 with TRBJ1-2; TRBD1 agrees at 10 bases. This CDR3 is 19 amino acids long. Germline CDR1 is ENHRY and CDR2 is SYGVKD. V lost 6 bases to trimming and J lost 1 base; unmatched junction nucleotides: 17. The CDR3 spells CAISEVMTGGYLSNYGYTF. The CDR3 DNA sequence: TGTGCCATCAGCGAGGTTATGACAGGGGGCTATTTGAGTAACTATGGCTACACCTTC.

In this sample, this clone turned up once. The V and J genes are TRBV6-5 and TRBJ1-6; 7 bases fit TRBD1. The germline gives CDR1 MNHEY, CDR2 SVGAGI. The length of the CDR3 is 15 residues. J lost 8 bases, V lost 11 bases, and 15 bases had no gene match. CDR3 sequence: CARGEGALGDSPLHF. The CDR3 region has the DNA TGTGCCCGCGGAGAGGGGGCGCTGGGGGATTCACCCCTCCACTTT.

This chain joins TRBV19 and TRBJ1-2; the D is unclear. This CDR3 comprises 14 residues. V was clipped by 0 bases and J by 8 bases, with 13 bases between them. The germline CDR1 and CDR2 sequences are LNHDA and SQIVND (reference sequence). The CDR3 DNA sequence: TGTGCCAGTAGTATAGAGCGACGGGTAGGCGGCTACACCTTC. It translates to CASSIERRVGGYTF.

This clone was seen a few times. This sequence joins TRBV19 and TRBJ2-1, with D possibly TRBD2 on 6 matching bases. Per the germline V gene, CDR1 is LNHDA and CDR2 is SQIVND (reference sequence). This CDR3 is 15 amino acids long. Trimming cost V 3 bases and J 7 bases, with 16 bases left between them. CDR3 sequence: CASSIAIAVWNEQFF. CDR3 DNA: TGTGCCAGTAGTATCGCAATAGCGGTTTGGAATGAGCAGTTCTTC.

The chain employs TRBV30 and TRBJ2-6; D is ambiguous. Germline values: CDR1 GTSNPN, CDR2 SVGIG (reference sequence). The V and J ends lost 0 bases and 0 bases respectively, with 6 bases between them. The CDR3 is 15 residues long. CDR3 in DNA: TGTGCCTGGAGTGTTCAGATCTCTGGGGCCAACGTCCTGACTTTC. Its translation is CAWSVQISGANVLTF.

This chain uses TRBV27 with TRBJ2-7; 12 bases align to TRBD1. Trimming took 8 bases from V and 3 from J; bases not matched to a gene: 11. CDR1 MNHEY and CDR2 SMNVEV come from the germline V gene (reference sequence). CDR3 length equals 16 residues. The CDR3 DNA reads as TGTGCCAGCCGAATCCCGGGACAGGGGGCCTACTACGAGCAGTACTTC. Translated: CASRIPGQGAYYEQYF.

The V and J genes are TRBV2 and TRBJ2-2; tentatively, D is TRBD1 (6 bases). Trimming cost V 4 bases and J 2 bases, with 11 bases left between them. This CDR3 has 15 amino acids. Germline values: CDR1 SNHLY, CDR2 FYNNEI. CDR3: CASSGGQGNTGELFF. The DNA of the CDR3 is TGTGCCAGCAGTGGGGGGCAGGGCAACACCGGGGAGCTGTTTTTT.

The CDR3: CASSQKTGVGGYTF. In DNA, the CDR3 is TGCGCCAGCAGCCAAAAAACAGGGGTGGGCGGCTACACCTTC. The gene calls are TRBV4-3 and TRBJ1-2; 7 bases are shared with TRBD1. The CDR3 has 14 amino acids. In germline, CDR1 is LGHNA, CDR2 YSLEER. V lost 2 bases to trimming and J lost 8 bases; unmatched junction nucleotides: 8.